These 3 T cell receptor beta chains originate from one sample sequenced in a study of CD8 T cells in Susac syndrome. Random hexamers were used to reverse transcribe an amount of roughly 0.5 to 1 ug RNA. In TCRdb, the immunoSEQ multiplex PCR reads were re-called with MiXCR into one record per CDR3 protein. The sample records around 140,000 distinct CDR3 sequences, 94% being singletons. The source material was CD4+ T cells from PBMCs. The source is a human donor in good health.

This chain connects TRBV3-1 to TRBJ1-1, with D uncertain. CDR3 length: 12 amino acids. The V gene's germline CDR1 is LGHDT and CDR2 YNNKEL (reference sequence). The germline V and J ends were trimmed by 3 bases and 4 bases, with 6 bases remaining between them. CDR3 amino acids: CASSHGSTEAFF. The DNA of the CDR3 is TGTGCCAGCAGCCATGGGTCCACTGAAGCTTTCTTT.

For the CDR3, the DNA is TGTGCCATCAGTGAGGTATACGAGCAGTACTTC. It encodes CAISEVYEQYF. The chain couples TRBV10-3 to TRBJ2-7; D is undetermined. CDR1 and CDR2 (germline): ENHRY, SYGVKD. V was trimmed by 2 bases and J by 4 bases, leaving 3 bases between them. The CDR3 loop spans 11 amino acids.

The chain carries TRBV19 and TRBJ2-1; D tentatively fits TRBD1 or TRBD2 (6 bases each). Germline CDR1 LNHDA, CDR2 SQIVND (reference sequence). V was cut by 5 bases and J by 10 bases, with 12 bases left in between. The CDR3 runs to 12 residues. The CDR3 bases are TGTGCCAGTAGTCAACAGGGAGGCGAGCAGTTCTTC. This translates into CASSQQGGEQFF.